The source of this TCR beta chain is a study of T cells in Graves' hyperthyroidism and ophthalmopathy. This clonotype was counted ten times or more. Its cognate antigen is unknown. Individuals with ophthalmopathy presented a Clinical Activity Score of at least 3, a NOSPECS grade of at least 4 and a duration under 3 months. PBMCs were obtained from 10 ml fresh peripheral blood. RNA transcripts provided the source from which TCR beta CDR3 regions were amplified. TCR CDR3 underwent first-round RT-PCR with the HTBI primer set. MiXCR was run by TCRdb on the multiplex PCR reads, yielding one entry per CDR3 protein. The data contain under 400,000 distinct CDR3 sequences, around 18% of them singletons. Study results and caveats: From stable hyperthyroidism, ophthalmopathy was set apart by a 13 V-J model. With a median lead of approximately 6 months before onset, the model predicted ophthalmopathy.

The CDR3 spans 13 residues. CDR1 is DFQATT, CDR2 SNEGSKA, per germline (reference sequence). The V gene lost 0 bases and the J gene lost 6 bases, with 9 bases spanning the gap. Sequencing used blood. The genes are TRBV20-1 and TRBJ1-5; the D is unclear. The source is a woman in her forties with Graves' ophthalmopathy. The CDR3 protein is CSARDYMAQPQHF. CDR3 bases: TGCAGTGCTAGAGATTATATGGCTCAGCCCCAGCATTTT.